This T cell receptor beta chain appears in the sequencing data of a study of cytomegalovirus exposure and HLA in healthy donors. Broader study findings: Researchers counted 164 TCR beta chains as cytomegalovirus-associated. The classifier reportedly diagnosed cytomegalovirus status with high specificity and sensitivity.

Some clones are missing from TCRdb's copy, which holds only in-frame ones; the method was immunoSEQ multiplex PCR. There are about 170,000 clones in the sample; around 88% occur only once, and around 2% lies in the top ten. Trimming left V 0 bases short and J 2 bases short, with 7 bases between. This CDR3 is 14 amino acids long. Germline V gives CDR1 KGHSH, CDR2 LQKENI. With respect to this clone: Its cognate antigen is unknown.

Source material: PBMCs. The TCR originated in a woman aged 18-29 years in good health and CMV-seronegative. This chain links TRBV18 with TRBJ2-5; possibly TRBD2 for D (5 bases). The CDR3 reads CASSPPTGQETQYF. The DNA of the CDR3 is TGTGCCAGCTCACCACCGACGGGACAAGAGACCCAGTACTTC.